The 26 T cell receptor beta chains in this list originate from one sample, sequenced in a study of blood T cell repertoires in COVID-19. Libraries were prepared by immunoSEQ multiplex PCR; TCRdb keeps only in-frame clonotypes and omits some of them. The sample contains 200,000 to 250,000 clones, almost 90% of which appear only once. Sequencing was carried out using PBMCs or T cells enriched from blood (not recorded which). Receptor source: a woman in her fifties or sixties with acute COVID-19.

The chain carries TRBV5-4 and TRBJ2-1, with D hard to call. The V end was cut by 2 bases, the J end by 4 bases, with 7 bases between. CDR1 and CDR2 (germline): SGHNT, YYREEE (reference sequence). The CDR3 contains 13 residues. The CDR3 here is CASSFSGYNEQFF. The CDR3 coding sequence is TGTGCCAGCAGCTTCTCCGGGTACAATGAGCAGTTCTTC.

The chain is built from TRBV28 and TRBJ1-5; 10 nucleotides match TRBD1. Per the germline V gene, CDR1 is MDHEN and CDR2 is SYDVKM. V lost 4 bases to trimming and J lost 0 bases; unmatched junction nucleotides: 9. This CDR3 contains 18 residues. CDR3 DNA: TGTGCCAGCAGTTCACCGGGGACAGGGGATTATAGCAATCAGCCCCAGCATTTT. Its translation is CASSSPGTGDYSNQPQHF.

This clone has only a few counts. V usage is TRBV5-8 and J usage is TRBJ2-2; D is perhaps TRBD2 (6 bases). V was cut by 0 bases and J by 6 bases, with 12 bases left in between. This CDR3 region has 15 residues. From germline, CDR1 is SGHTS and CDR2 YDEGEE. The DNA of the CDR3 is TGTGCCAGCAGCTTGGGTATTAGCGGCCCCGGGGAGCTGTTTTTT. Protein product: CASSLGISGPGELFF.

The chain links TRBV4-3 to TRBJ1-4; D is possibly TRBD1 (6 bases). The CDR3 extends over 17 amino acids. Germline CDR1 reads LGHNA; CDR2 reads YSLEER. The V gene lost 0 bases and the J gene lost 2 bases, with 13 bases spanning the gap. CDR3 sequence reads: CASSQDTGWSTNEKLFF. In DNA form, the CDR3 reads TGCGCCAGCAGCCAAGATACAGGGTGGAGCACTAATGAAAAACTGTTTTTT.

The rearrangement joins TRBV19 to TRBJ2-7; 7 bases fit TRBD1. J gave up 2 bases and V 0 bases, and 7 bases lay outside the gene matches. This CDR3 contains 16 residues. In germline, CDR1 is LNHDA, CDR2 SQIVND (reference sequence). The chain's CDR3 is CASSIEGDRVPYEQYF. The CDR3, as DNA: TGTGCCAGTAGTATAGAGGGAGACAGGGTTCCCTACGAGCAGTACTTC.

This clone has only one observation. V and J are TRBV30 and TRBJ1-4; TRBD1 aligns across 7 bases. This CDR3 spans 13 amino acids. Germline V lookup: CDR1 GTSNPN, CDR2 SVGIG (reference sequence). The J segment lost 8 bases and the V segment lost 7 bases, leaving 10 bases of the junction unmatched. The CDR3 loop is CASETGRYEKLFF. CDR3 in DNA: TGTGCCTCCGAGACAGGGAGGTACGAAAAACTGTTTTTT.

This rearrangement joins TRBV9 to TRBJ1-1; possibly TRBD1 for D (5 bases). The CDR3 is made up of 14 amino acids. Trimming cost V 0 bases and J 4 bases, with 10 bases left between them. CDR1 is SGDLS and CDR2 is YYNGEE in the germline V gene. CDR3 sequence (DNA): TGTGCCAGCAGCGTAGCCGGGGGTGTCACTGAAGCTTTCTTT. Amino acid sequence: CASSVAGGVTEAFF.

The sample holds one count of this clone. V usage is TRBV24-1 and J usage is TRBJ2-1; 9 bases map to TRBD2. This CDR3 is built from 16 residues. J was trimmed by 4 bases and V by 5 bases; bases with no gene match: 8. Germline V gene lookup returns CDR1 KGHDR and CDR2 SFDVKD. CDR3 amino acids: CATSGLTSGFYNEQFF. CDR3 in DNA: TGTGCCACCAGTGGTCTGACTAGCGGTTTTTACAATGAGCAGTTCTTC.

The chain joins TRBV27 to TRBJ2-7; D perhaps matches TRBD2 (6 bases). The CDR3 totals 15 residues. V lost 4 bases, J lost 1 base, and 14 bases lay in between. The germline CDR1 and CDR2 sequences are MNHEY and SMNVEV (reference sequence). The CDR3 spells CASSYGTPQSYEQYF. The CDR3 DNA is TGTGCCAGCAGTTACGGGACTCCACAATCCTACGAGCAGTACTTC.

The CDR3: CASSWGGFPDTQYF. Written as DNA, the CDR3 is TGTGCCAGCAGTTGGGGGGGATTCCCAGATACGCAGTATTTT. The chain combines TRBV6-5 with TRBJ2-3; 7 bases align to TRBD2. Trimming took 4 bases from V and 4 from J; bases not matched to a gene: 5. Germline-derived CDR1 and CDR2 are MNHEY and SVGAGI. The CDR3 has 14 residues.

This clone has a single count. The chain carries TRBV5-1 and TRBJ2-3, with D unclear. The CDR3 spans 15 residues. V was pared by 5 bases and J by 0 bases, with 13 bases between. CDR1 and CDR2 from the germline V gene are SGHRS and YFSETQ. CDR3 nucleotides: TGCGCCAGCAGAGAACTTTTAGCTAGCACAGATACGCAGTATTTT. Protein product: CASRELLASTDTQYF.

A single count supports this clone. The rearrangement joins TRBV19 to TRBJ1-4; 7 bases line up with TRBD1. Germline CDR1 is LNHDA and CDR2 is SQIVND (reference sequence). The J segment lost 1 base and the V segment lost 1 base, leaving 3 bases of the junction unmatched. This CDR3 comprises 16 residues. The CDR3 DNA reads as TGTGCCAGTAGTATAGGCCGGGACAGAACTAATGAAAAACTGTTTTTT. This codes for CASSIGRDRTNEKLFF.

The rearrangement links TRBV28 to TRBJ2-1, with 16 bases lining up with TRBD2. The J segment lost 8 bases and the V segment lost 6 bases, leaving 13 bases of the junction unmatched. The germline V gene encodes CDR1 MDHEN and CDR2 SYDVKM. The CDR3 loop spans 18 amino acids. In DNA, the CDR3 is TGTGCCAGCAGGACGGGACTAGCGGGAGGGCCTAAGTTCCATGAGCAGTTCTTC. This codes for CASRTGLAGGPKFHEQFF.

The V gene is TRBV9, the J gene TRBJ1-6; no reliable D call. V gave up 0 bases and J gave up 7 bases, with 8 bases separating them. The CDR3 has 14 residues. From germline, CDR1 is SGDLS and CDR2 YYNGEE. CDR3 region: CASSVEQLNSPLHF. CDR3 DNA: TGTGCCAGCAGCGTAGAACAGTTGAATTCACCCCTCCACTTT.

The rearrangement uses TRBV19 and TRBJ1-6; unclear D gene. Germline V gene lookup returns CDR1 LNHDA and CDR2 SQIVND (reference sequence). This CDR3 comprises 13 residues. V was pared by 11 bases and J by 5 bases, with 13 bases between. As DNA, the CDR3 is TGTGCCTCCGAGGGCACCCATAATTCACCCCTCCACTTT. Protein product: CASEGTHNSPLHF.

The chain is built from TRBV27 and TRBJ2-6; a weak D match, TRBD2 (6 bases). The V end lost 6 bases, the J end lost 2 bases, and 11 bases lay between the germline ends. CDR1 is MNHEY and CDR2 is SMNVEV in the germline V gene (reference sequence). The CDR3 runs 15 residues. CDR3 loop: CASRQGGTGANVLTF. CDR3 coding DNA: TGTGCCAGCAGGCAGGGAGGAACTGGGGCCAACGTCCTGACTTTC.

The V gene is TRBV7-9, the J gene TRBJ2-3, with a tentative D call TRBD2 (5 bases). V was shortened by 3 bases and J by 4 bases, with 14 bases between the two germline ends. The CDR3 is made up of 15 amino acids. CDR1 and CDR2 from the germline V gene are SEHNR and FQNEAQ (reference sequence). For the CDR3, the DNA is TGTGCCAGCAGCTTTACTAGTGTGACCGCAGATACGCAGTATTTT. Translating gives CASSFTSVTADTQYF.

The chain employs TRBV4-3 and TRBJ2-5; TRBD1 aligns across 8 bases. The V gene end was trimmed by 4 bases and the J gene end by 1 base; junction bases not matched to a gene: 14. The germline V gene has CDR1 LGHNA and CDR2 YSLEER. This CDR3 has 18 residues. CDR3 region: CASSPQAKRDRGQETQYF. The CDR3 DNA follows: TGCGCCAGCAGCCCACAAGCGAAACGTGACAGGGGCCAAGAGACCCAGTACTTC.

The chain recombines TRBV2 with TRBJ2-1, with TRBD2 matching over 7 bases. This CDR3 spans 13 amino acids. CDR1 is SNHLY, CDR2 FYNNEI, per germline. J gave up 5 bases and V 8 bases, and 6 bases lay outside the gene matches. CDR3 nucleotide sequence: TGTGCCAGCGGGAAGGGACTAAACAATGAGCAGTTCTTC. It translates to CASGKGLNNEQFF. The full variable domain, completed using reference TRBV2 and TRBJ2-1, is EPEVTQTPSHQVTQMGQEVILRCVPISNHLYFYWYRQILGQKVEFLVSFYNNEISEKSEIFDDQFSVERPDGSNFTLKIRSTKLEDSAMYFCASGKGLNNEQFFGPGTRLTVL.

The gene calls are TRBV19 and TRBJ2-7; 9 positions agree with TRBD1. This CDR3 region has 14 residues. V dropped 4 bases and J dropped 1; count of bases not matched to a gene: 2. Germline V gene data show CDR1 as LNHDA and CDR2 as SQIVND (reference sequence). The CDR3 DNA reads TGTGCCAGTAGTAAAGACAGGGGGTCCTACGAGCAGTACTTC. It is translated as CASSKDRGSYEQYF.

This clone was recorded a few times. The chain links TRBV3-1 (or the pseudogene TRBV3-2) to TRBJ2-7; TRBD1 might be the D (6 bases). With 4 bases removed from V and 6 bases from J, the gap between germline ends came to 13 bases. CDR1 and CDR2 from the germline V gene are LGHDT and YNNKEL (reference sequence). This CDR3 contains 13 residues. CDR3 residues: CASSLGHIAEQYF. CDR3 nucleotides: TGTGCCAGCAGCCTGGGACACATCGCCGAGCAGTACTTC.

This chain links TRBV5-6 with TRBJ2-7, with D perhaps TRBD2 (7 bases). The V end was cut by 3 bases, the J end by 6 bases, with 16 bases between. Germline-derived CDR1 and CDR2 are SGHDT and YYEEEE. The CDR3 has 14 residues. The CDR3 sequence is CASSSTEGGGEQYF. CDR3 DNA sequence: TGTGCCAGCAGCTCTACAGAGGGAGGGGGCGAGCAGTACTTC.

This clone showed up just once. This chain links TRBV19 with TRBJ2-1; TRBD2 is a possible D gene (6 bases). V was pared by 4 bases and J by 0 bases, with 13 bases between. Germline V gene data show CDR1 as LNHDA and CDR2 as SQIVND (reference sequence). The CDR3 length is 16 residues. CDR3 sequence reads: CASSSGTLHSYNEQFF. The CDR3 bases are TGTGCCAGTAGTAGCGGGACTCTCCACTCCTACAATGAGCAGTTCTTC.

The V call is TRBV7-2, the J call TRBJ2-3; 7 bases fit TRBD2. J lost 2 bases, V lost 1 base, and 6 bases had no gene match. Germline CDR1 reads SGHTA; CDR2 reads FQGNSA. The CDR3 extends over 16 amino acids. The CDR3 is CASSLGASGITDTQYF. CDR3 in DNA: TGTGCCAGCAGCTTAGGGGCTAGCGGCATCACAGATACGCAGTATTTT.

The chain uses TRBV3-1 (or the pseudogene TRBV3-2) and TRBJ1-4; the match to TRBD1 covers 9 bases. Per the germline V gene, CDR1 is LGHDT and CDR2 is YNNKEL (reference sequence). This CDR3 has 14 residues. The junction had 3 bases not matched to a gene; V was cut back by 5 bases and J by 5 bases. DNA for the CDR3: TGTGCCAGCAGCAAAGGGACAGGGAATGAAAAACTGTTTTTT. Its translation: CASSKGTGNEKLFF.

The rearrangement uses TRBV6-8 and TRBJ2-1; D is undetermined. Germline-derived CDR1 and CDR2 are MNHGY and SAAAGT. Trimming shortened V by 5 bases and J by 2 bases, and 10 bases separated the two germline ends. The length of the CDR3 is 14 residues. CDR3: CASSTGCAYNEQFF. CDR3 in DNA: TGTGCCAGCAGTACGGGTTGCGCCTACAATGAGCAGTTCTTC.